These T cell receptor beta chains were read from a single sample in a study of early T cells in non-severe SARS-CoV-2 infection. Via MiXCR, TCRdb re-called the 5' RACE reads, giving one row per CDR3 protein. The sample lists 63,000 or so distinct CDR3 sequences, 10% to 15% occurring once. The sequenced material came from whole blood. The origin of the receptors is an adult who was a healthcare worker with PCR-confirmed SARS-CoV-2 infection or an uninfected control (not recorded which). Both conserved end residues are part of each CDR3. The D gene is left open where the match is weak. Only part of the rows carry a size: once, few, many, or a class if the clone is expanded.

CASSYAGELFF TGTGCCAGCAGCTATGCCGGGGAGCTGTTTTTT TRBV7-2 . TRBJ2-2 .
CASSEATPYEQYF TGTGCCAGCAGTGAAGCGACACCCTACGAGCAGTACTTC TRBV2 . TRBJ2-7 .
CASSFSRGTLSHEQFF TGTGCCAGCAGTTTCTCTCGCGGGACCCTATCCCATGAGCAGTTCTTC TRBV28 few TRBJ2-1 .
CSALSLAGGREQYF TGCAGCGCCCTGAGTTTAGCGGGAGGTCGCGAGCAGTACTTC TRBV29-1 . TRBJ2-7 TRBD2
CASSRARTGELFF TGTGCCAGCAGCCGGGCGCGGACCGGGGAGCTGTTTTTT TRBV7-2 many TRBJ2-2 .
CASRGGSSYEQYF TGTGCCAGCAGAGGCGGGAGTTCCTACGAGCAGTACTTC TRBV12-3/TRBV12-4 . TRBJ2-7 TRBD2
CASRLDGKLFF TGTGCCAGCAGATTAGATGGAAAACTGTTTTTT TRBV28 few TRBJ1-4 .
CASSLDIRGTEAFF TGTGCCAGCAGCTTGGATATTAGAGGGACTGAAGCTTTCTTT TRBV5-5 . TRBJ1-1 .
CSVERDGGNEQFF TGCAGTGTCGAGCGGGATGGGGGCAATGAGCAGTTCTTC TRBV20-1 few TRBJ2-1 TRBD2
CASSPQQGSGNEQFF TGTGCCAGCTCACCCCAACAGGGATCCGGCAATGAGCAGTTCTTC TRBV18 . TRBJ2-1 .
CATYSGGAFTEQYF TGTGCCACATACAGCGGGGGGGCCTTCACCGAGCAGTACTTC TRBV15 . TRBJ2-7 TRBD2
CASNRDRGKNTEAFF TGCGCCAGCAACCGGGACAGGGGGAAGAACACTGAAGCTTTCTTT TRBV5-1 many TRBJ1-1 TRBD1
CASSPRIANTGELFF TGTGCCAGCAGCCCCCGGATAGCAAACACCGGGGAGCTGTTTTTT TRBV9 many TRBJ2-2 .
CSVRPADTEAFF TGCAGCGTCCGGCCCGCGGACACTGAAGCTTTCTTT TRBV29-1 many TRBJ1-1 .
CASSTFSDSPEQPQHF TGTGCCAGTAGTACCTTCTCGGACAGCCCTGAACAGCCCCAGCATTTT TRBV19 many TRBJ1-5 .
CASSLVGAENSPLHF TGTGCCAGCAGCTTAGTAGGGGCTGAGAATTCACCCCTCCACTTT TRBV7-8 . TRBJ1-6 .
CASADGGTNTGELFF TGCGCCAGCGCTGATGGGGGGACCAACACCGGGGAGCTGTTTTTT TRBV5-1 few TRBJ2-2 .
CASSEFPTGDTEAFF TGTGCCAGCAGTGAATTCCCGACAGGGGACACTGAAGCTTTCTTT TRBV6-1 many TRBJ1-1 TRBD1
CAWRQLYGYTF TGTGCCTGGAGACAGTTATATGGCTACACCTTC TRBV30 . TRBJ1-2 .
CASSFLLTAWGELFF TGTGCCAGCAGCTTTCTTCTCACCGCTTGGGGGGAGCTGTTTTTT TRBV11-2 few TRBJ2-2 .
CSARQGAGELFF TGCAGTGCCCGACAGGGGGCCGGGGAGCTGTTTTTT TRBV20-1 many TRBJ2-2 TRBD1
CASSLWGIESGNTIYF TGCGCCAGCAGCTTGTGGGGCATAGAATCTGGAAACACCATATATTTT TRBV5-1 many TRBJ1-3 .
CASSQELGWTVAYEQYF TGCGCCAGCAGCCAAGAATTAGGCTGGACCGTAGCCTACGAGCAGTACTTC TRBV4-1 few TRBJ2-7 .
CASSVGQGNYGYTF TGTGCCAGCAGCGTAGGACAGGGGAACTATGGCTACACCTTC TRBV9 few TRBJ1-2 TRBD1
CASSVATPTSGSGYTQYF TGTGCCAGCAGCGTAGCTACGCCGACTAGCGGGAGTGGTTATACGCAGTATTTT TRBV9 . TRBJ2-3 TRBD2
CASSQGPGGGILYGYTF TGTGCCAGCAGCCAGGGCCCCGGCGGGGGAATTTTATACGGCTACACCTTC TRBV4-2 . TRBJ1-2 .
CSARPTSGGYEQYF TGCAGTGCCCGACCTACTAGCGGGGGCTACGAGCAGTACTTC TRBV20-1 few TRBJ2-7 TRBD2
CASSDSYQETQYF TGTGCCAGCAGTGACTCTTACCAAGAGACCCAGTACTTC TRBV6-5 many TRBJ2-5 .
CASSLQGGENTQYF TGTGCCAGCAGCCTTCAAGGGGGCGAGAATACGCAGTATTTT TRBV3-1 few TRBJ2-3 TRBD1
CASSRTGATEAFF TGTGCCAGCAGTAGGACAGGGGCAACTGAAGCTTTCTTT TRBV6-5 . TRBJ1-1 TRBD1
CSARDSGARVASQYF TGCAGTGCTAGAGATAGCGGAGCCCGCGTTGCAAGTCAGTACTTC TRBV20-1 . TRBJ2-7 .
CASSRLDSTYEQYF TGTGCCAGCAGCCGCCTTGACAGTACCTACGAGCAGTACTTC TRBV7-2 . TRBJ2-7 .
CASSLAVFGYTF TGTGCCAGCAGCTTAGCCGTATTTGGCTACACCTTC TRBV11-3 many TRBJ1-2 .
CASSEHNTDTQYF TGTGCCAGCAGTGAACATAACACAGATACGCAGTATTTT TRBV6-1 many TRBJ2-3 .
CASRWGYQETQYF TGCGCCAGCAGATGGGGATACCAAGAGACCCAGTACTTC TRBV5-1 few TRBJ2-5 .
CAWFNQGLGANVLTF TGTGCCTGGTTTAACCAGGGCCTTGGGGCCAACGTCCTGACTTTC TRBV30 . TRBJ2-6 .
CASRGGQARTEAFF TGTGCCAGCAGAGGAGGACAGGCACGGACTGAAGCTTTCTTT TRBV6-5 many TRBJ1-1 TRBD1
CASGSYTGELFF TGTGCCAGTGGGAGCTACACCGGGGAGCTGTTTTTT TRBV12-3/TRBV12-4 many TRBJ2-2 .
CASSPGLAGMDEQYF TGTGCCAGCAGCCCTGGACTAGCGGGCATGGATGAGCAGTACTTC TRBV11-2 few TRBJ2-7 TRBD2
CASSLRQGNQPQHF TGTGCCAGCAGCCTACGACAGGGCAATCAGCCCCAGCATTTT TRBV7-2 few TRBJ1-5 .
CASSLEITMSQYF TGTGCCAGCAGCTTAGAAATAACCATGTCACAGTATTTT TRBV11-2 many TRBJ2-3 .
CASSPPSRPNTEAFF TGTGCCAGCAGCCCTCCCTCCAGGCCGAACACTGAAGCTTTCTTT TRBV14 many TRBJ1-1 .
CASSPGTGETQYF TGTGCCAGCAGTCCCGGGACAGGGGAGACCCAGTACTTC TRBV2 many TRBJ2-5 TRBD1
CASSLGPGQGFYEQYF TGCGCCAGCAGCTTGGGACCGGGACAGGGCTTCTACGAGCAGTACTTC TRBV5-1 . TRBJ2-7 TRBD1
CASSTLGGRNNEQFF TGTGCCAGCAGCACCCTAGGGGGAAGGAACAATGAGCAGTTCTTC TRBV11-2 once TRBJ2-1 .
CASSQAQRNLGEAFF TGTGCCAGCAGCCAAGCGCAACGTAATCTAGGGGAAGCTTTCTTT TRBV4-2 few TRBJ1-1 .
CASSSSGSYNEQFF TGTGCCAGCAGTTCCAGCGGCTCCTACAATGAGCAGTTCTTC TRBV12-3/TRBV12-4 many TRBJ2-1 .
CASSLLIASSYNEQFF TGTGCCAGCAGTCTCCTTATTGCTTCTTCTTACAATGAGCAGTTCTTC TRBV6-2/TRBV6-3 few TRBJ2-1 .
CASSSGPGGNIQYF TGTGCCAGCAGCTCCGGGCCGGGGGGAAACATTCAGTACTTC TRBV7-3 few TRBJ2-4 TRBD2
CSADTDTQYF TGCAGCGCCGACACAGATACGCAGTATTTT TRBV29-1 few TRBJ2-3 .
CASSQSGGSGEQYF TGCGCCAGCAGCCAATCCGGGGGCTCTGGCGAGCAGTACTTC TRBV5-1 few TRBJ2-7 .